This TCR beta chain was documented in a study of shared clonotypes between healthy human individuals. Evenly divided among several immunoSEQ plates was the genomic DNA of each subset. The protocol was immunoSEQ multiplex PCR, while the TCRdb copy is restricted to in-frame clones and leaves out a portion. The sample comprises 450,000 to 500,000 clones, more than 75% of which are singletons, and around 12% rests with the top ten. The material sequenced was PBMCs. The receptor comes from a woman in her thirties or forties in good health. Some clones in this sample may be carry-over from other donors' samples.

Written as DNA, the CDR3 is TGTGCCAGCAGCTTAGGCGAAGGGACTTTTCACGAGCAGTACTTC. This translates into CASSLGEGTFHEQYF. The gene calls are TRBV11-3 and TRBJ2-7; a weak D match, TRBD2 (6 bases). V was cut by 1 base and J by 5 bases, with 15 bases left in between. CDR3 length: 15 residues. The germline V gene has CDR1 SGHNT and CDR2 YENEEA. Full variable domain (rest looked up from reference TRBV11-3 and TRBJ2-7): EAGVVQSPRYKIIEKKQPVAFWCNPISGHNTLYWYLQNLGQGPELLIRYENEEAVDDSQLPKDRFSAERLKGVDSTLKIQPAELGDSAVYLCASSLGEGTFHEQYFGPGTRLTVT.